Sequencing of this TCR beta chain was carried out in a study of tumor-infiltrating lymphocytes in primary liver carcinoma. Study-level background: There were roughly 3.5 to 7.13 million productive TCRbeta reads per sample, a yield similar across tissue types. Overall study findings and caveats: Tumor top-250-clone fractions significantly exceeded those of blood (p = 0.039). Whereas tumor region pairs overlapped more, tumor-adjacent and tumor-blood pairs overlapped less.

In regard to this clonotype: Its specificity is not known.

Germline CDR1 SEHNR, CDR2 FQNEAQ (reference sequence). The CDR3 loop spans 14 amino acids. Without any cell sorting, roughly 17-31 mg of bulk tissue yielded co-extracted RNA and DNA. From about 530 ng total RNA, TCR beta cDNA was generated with a primer in the constant region. Three-round nested multiplex PCR performed with slightly modified ARM-PCR produced the TCR beta libraries. Rounds one and two of PCR, each of roughly 10 cycles, were primed with TRBV1-TRBV30 forward primers and a C-beta reverse primer. Via MiXCR, TCRdb re-called the multiplex PCR reads, giving one row per CDR3 protein. The sample yields tens of thousands of distinct CDR3 sequences, 70% to 85% seen once.

The J gene is TRBJ2-7, the V gene TRBV7-9, with 8 bases lining up with TRBD1. Near its end, the DNA agrees better with TRBJ2-1, so the J call may be wrong. Sequencing input: liver tumor tissue from sampling region 5. As to subset: tumor region T5, tumor centre. The TCR sequence derives from a man in his forties or fifties with primary liver carcinoma and hepatitis B virus infection. The CDR3 sequence: CASSLTGGGYDQFF. The CDR3 coding sequence is TGTGCCAGCAGTCTCACAGGGGGTGGCTACGATCAGTTCTTC.